This T cell receptor beta chain was identified during a study of blood T cell repertoires in COVID-19. At the level of the study: The United States, Italy and Spain supplied acute and convalescent COVID-19 samples. Sources were T cells, B-cell-depleted T cells, or PBMCs; the material itself was cDNA or gDNA.

The CDR3 spans 16 residues. J gave up 3 bases and V 2 bases, and 9 bases lay outside the gene matches. CDR1 and CDR2 (germline): SGHRS, YFSETQ. In the original analysis: Quantification of nucleated cells was approximated via reference gene primer amplification. Clones were sequenced by immunoSEQ multiplex PCR, and TCRdb holds only the in-frame ones, with some missing. Clone size and the V and J calls come from that table; the DNA yielded D and trimming. The repertoire holds tens of thousands of clones, with approximately 78% as singletons. The chain couples TRBV5-1 to TRBJ1-1; 8 nucleotides line up with TRBD1. This clonotype originated in a human donor in a cohort sampled during active COVID-19. Sequencing input: peripheral blood. Written as DNA, the CDR3 is TGCGCCAGCAGCTTAGGACAGGGAATTGGTCACACTGAAGCTTTCTTT. Its translation: CASSLGQGIGHTEAFF.